This T cell receptor (beta chain) is from a study of T cells expressing NK-cell markers. CDR1 and CDR2 from the germline V gene are SNHLY and FYNNEI. The CDR3 consists of 13 residues. TCRdb derives one entry per CDR3 protein from the 5' RACE reads, leaving out DNA. The sample holds 150,000 to 200,000 distinct CDR3 sequences. Sequencing was done on a sample of blood T cells: a sorted CD56 or NKG2C T cell subset, CD4+ or CD8+ T cells, or bulk PBMC T cells (not recorded which). The chain carries TRBV2 and TRBJ2-3; the D gene TCRdb calls, TRBD1, cannot be checked with no DNA. The TCR comes from a woman between 18 and 69 years old in good health. The CDR3 reads CASSIGTTDTQYF. Full variable domain (rest looked up from reference TRBV2 and TRBJ2-3): EPEVTQTPSHQVTQMGQEVILRCVPISNHLYFYWYRQILGQKVEFLVSFYNNEISEKSEIFDDQFSVERPDGSNFTLKIRSTKLEDSAMYFCASSIGTTDTQYFGPGTRLTVL.